This entry lists 9 T cell receptor beta chains sequenced from one sample in a study of graft-versus-host responses after intestinal transplantation. The assay was immunoSEQ multiplex PCR, and TCRdb's table has in-frame clones only and misses some. Seen here are about 150,000 clones, around nine tenths observed once, and the top ten hold 0.19%. Their recognized antigens are unknown. The source was unstimulated CD4+ T cells sorted from spleen or lymph node cells, collected before intestinal transplant. These receptor sequences come from a human donor who received an intestinal transplant.

V gene TRBV19 combines with J gene TRBJ2-1; 8 nucleotides agree with TRBD2. The CDR3 consists of 16 residues. The germline V gene encodes CDR1 LNHDA and CDR2 SQIVND (reference sequence). With V trimmed by 5 bases and J by 1 base, 7 bases remained unmatched. The CDR3 sequence: CASSPPSGLSYNEQFF. CDR3 sequence (DNA): TGTGCCAGTAGTCCCCCTAGCGGGCTATCCTACAATGAGCAGTTCTTC.

This clone was observed once. The rearrangement uses TRBV9 and TRBJ2-1; a weak D match, TRBD1 (6 bases). Trimming removed 4 bases from V and 4 bases from J, with 18 bases in between. The CDR3 totals 16 residues. CDR1 is SGDLS, CDR2 YYNGEE, per germline. The CDR3 sequence: CASSTSGASKYNEQFF. In DNA, the CDR3 is TGTGCCAGCAGCACCTCAGGGGCAAGCAAATACAATGAGCAGTTCTTC.

This clone has just one count. The chain combines TRBV7-9 with TRBJ1-5; tentatively, D is TRBD1 (5 bases). The CDR3 runs 15 residues. Between the trimmed V and J ends, which lost 4 bases and 9 bases, there was a span of 19 bases. Germline CDR1 reads SEHNR; CDR2 reads FQNEAQ (reference sequence). CDR3 in DNA: TGTGCCAGCAGCTACTATGCCGGGGCCACAGGGCCCCAGCATTTT. It encodes CASSYYAGATGPQHF.

This chain joins TRBV18 and TRBJ2-5; a weak D match, TRBD1 (5 bases). The end of the DNA fits TRBJ2-7 better, so the J call may be wrong. Germline V gene lookup returns CDR1 KGHSH and CDR2 LQKENI. CDR3 size: 15 residues. For the CDR3, the DNA is TGTGCCAGCTCACACCTCGGGCAGGGCACCTACGAGCAGTACTTC. Translated: CASSHLGQGTYEQYF.

This clone was observed a single time. The CDR3 region is CASSPSGGAYEQYF. CDR3 sequence (DNA): TGTGCCAGCTCACCCTCGGGAGGGGCCTACGAGCAGTACTTC. V gene TRBV18 combines with J gene TRBJ2-7; 8 positions match TRBD2. The CDR3 is made up of 14 amino acids. The trim removed 3 bases at V and 2 bases at J, leaving 3 bases unmatched. Germline CDR1 reads KGHSH; CDR2 reads LQKENI.

This chain joins TRBV5-1 and TRBJ2-7, with TRBD2 matching 11 bases. The CDR3 is 15 residues long. CDR1 and CDR2 (germline): SGHRS, YFSETQ. The V and J ends lost 1 base and 2 bases, in that order; junction bases with no gene match: 2. The CDR3 reads CASSLTSGSPYEQYF. The CDR3 DNA follows: TGCGCCAGCAGCTTGACTAGCGGGAGTCCCTACGAGCAGTACTTC.

The chain is built from TRBV11-2 and TRBJ2-6, with D unresolved. Trimming shortened V by 4 bases and J by 0 bases, and 10 bases separated the two germline ends. Germline CDR1 is SGHAT and CDR2 is FQNNGV. The CDR3 consists of 16 residues. CDR3 coding DNA: TGTGCCAGCAGCTCTCCTCAGTTCTCTGGGGCCAACGTCCTGACTTTC. This codes for CASSSPQFSGANVLTF.

This sequence joins TRBV6-6 and TRBJ2-5; tentatively, D is TRBD2 (6 bases). The CDR3 totals 13 residues. Trimming stripped 6 bases from V and 2 bases from J, with 10 bases between. The germline CDR1 and CDR2 sequences are MNHNY and SVGAGI (reference sequence). The CDR3 nucleotides read TGTGCCAGCAGCACAGGACTACAAGAGACCCAGTACTTC. As protein: CASSTGLQETQYF.

The chain joins TRBV7-2 to TRBJ2-5; 9 bases map to TRBD2. The J call may be wrong; the DNA end is better matched by TRBJ2-7. Per the germline V gene, CDR1 is SGHTA and CDR2 is FQGNSA. CDR3 length equals 16 residues. The CDR3 sequence: CASSPWGTSFSYEQYF. The CDR3 DNA follows: TGTGCCAGCAGCCCTTGGGGGACTAGCTTCTCCTACGAGCAGTACTTC.